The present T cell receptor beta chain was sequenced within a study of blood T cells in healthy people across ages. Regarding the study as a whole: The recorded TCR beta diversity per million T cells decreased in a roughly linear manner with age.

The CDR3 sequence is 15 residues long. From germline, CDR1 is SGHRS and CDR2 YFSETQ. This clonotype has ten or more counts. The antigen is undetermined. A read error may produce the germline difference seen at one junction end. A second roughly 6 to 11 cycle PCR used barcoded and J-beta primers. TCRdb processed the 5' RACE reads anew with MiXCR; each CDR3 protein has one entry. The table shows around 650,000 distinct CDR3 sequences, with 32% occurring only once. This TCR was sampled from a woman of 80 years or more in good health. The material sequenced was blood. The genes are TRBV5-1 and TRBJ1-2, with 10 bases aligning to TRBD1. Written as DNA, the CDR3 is TGTGCCAGCAGCTTGACAGGGGGCGCCGACTATGGCTACACCTTC. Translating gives CASSLTGGADYGYTF. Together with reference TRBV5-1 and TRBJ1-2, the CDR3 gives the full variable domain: KAGVTQTPRYLIKTRGQQVTLSCSPISGHRSVSWYQQTPGQGLQFLFEYFSETQRNKGNFPGRFSGRQFSNSRSEMNVSTLELGDSALYLCASSLTGGADYGYTFGSGTRLTVV.